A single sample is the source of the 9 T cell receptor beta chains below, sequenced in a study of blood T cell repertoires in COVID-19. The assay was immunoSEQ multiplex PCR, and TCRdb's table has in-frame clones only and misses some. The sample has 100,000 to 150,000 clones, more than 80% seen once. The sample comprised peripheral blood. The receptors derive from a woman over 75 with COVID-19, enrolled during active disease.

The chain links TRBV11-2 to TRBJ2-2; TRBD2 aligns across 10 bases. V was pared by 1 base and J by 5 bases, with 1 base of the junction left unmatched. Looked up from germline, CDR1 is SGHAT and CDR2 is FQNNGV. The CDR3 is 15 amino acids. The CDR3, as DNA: TGTGCCAGCAGCTTAGCACTAGCGGGGACCGGGGAGCTGTTTTTT. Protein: CASSLALAGTGELFF. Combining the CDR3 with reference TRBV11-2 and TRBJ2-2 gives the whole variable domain EAGVAQSPRYKIIEKRQSVAFWCNPISGHATLYWYQQILGQGPKLLIQFQNNGVVDDSQLPKDRFSAERLKGVDSTLKIQPAKLEDSAVYLCASSLALAGTGELFFGEGSRLTVL.

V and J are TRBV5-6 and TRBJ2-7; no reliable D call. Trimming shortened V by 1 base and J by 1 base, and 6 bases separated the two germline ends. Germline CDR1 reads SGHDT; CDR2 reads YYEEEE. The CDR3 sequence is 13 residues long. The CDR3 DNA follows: TGTGCCAGCAGCTTGATGCAGTCCTACGAGCAGTACTTC. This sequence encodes CASSLMQSYEQYF. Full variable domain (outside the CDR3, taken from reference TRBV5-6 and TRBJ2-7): DAGVTQSPTHLIKTRGQQVTLRCSPKSGHDTVSWYQQALGQGPQFIFQYYEEEERQRGNFPDRFSGHQFPNYSSELNVNALLLGDSALYLCASSLMQSYEQYFGPGTRLTVT.

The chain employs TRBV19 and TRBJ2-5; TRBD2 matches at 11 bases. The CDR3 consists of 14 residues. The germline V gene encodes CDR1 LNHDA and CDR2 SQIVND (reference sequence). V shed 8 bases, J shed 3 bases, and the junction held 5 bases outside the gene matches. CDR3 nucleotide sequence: TGTGCCAGTGGGTCGGGACTAGCGGAAGAGACCCAGTACTTC. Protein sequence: CASGSGLAEETQYF.

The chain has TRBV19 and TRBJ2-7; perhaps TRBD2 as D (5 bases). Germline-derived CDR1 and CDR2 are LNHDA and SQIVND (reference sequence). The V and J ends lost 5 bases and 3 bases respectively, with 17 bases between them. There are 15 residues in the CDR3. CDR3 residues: CASSHREPGNYEQYF. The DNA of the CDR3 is TGTGCCAGTAGTCATCGAGAACCGGGGAACTACGAGCAGTACTTC.

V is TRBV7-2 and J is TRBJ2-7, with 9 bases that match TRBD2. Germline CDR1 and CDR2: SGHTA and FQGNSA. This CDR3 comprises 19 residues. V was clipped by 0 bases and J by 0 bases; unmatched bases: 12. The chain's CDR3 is CASSLATGTSTLRSYEQYF. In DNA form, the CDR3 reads TGTGCCAGCAGCTTAGCGACCGGGACTAGCACCTTACGCTCCTACGAGCAGTACTTC.

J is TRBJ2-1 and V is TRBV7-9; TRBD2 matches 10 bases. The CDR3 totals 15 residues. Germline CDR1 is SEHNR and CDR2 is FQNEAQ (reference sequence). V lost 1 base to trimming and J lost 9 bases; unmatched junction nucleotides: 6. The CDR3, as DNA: TGTGCCAGCAGCTTAGGGACCGGGACTAGCGTTGAGCAGTTCTTC. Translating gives CASSLGTGTSVEQFF.

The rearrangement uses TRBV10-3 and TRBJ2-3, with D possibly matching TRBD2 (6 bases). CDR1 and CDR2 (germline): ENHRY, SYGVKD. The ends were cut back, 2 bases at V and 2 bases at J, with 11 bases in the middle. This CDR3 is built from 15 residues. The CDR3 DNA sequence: TGTGCCATCAGTGAGGAAATAGCGGTCACAGATACGCAGTATTTT. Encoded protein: CAISEEIAVTDTQYF.

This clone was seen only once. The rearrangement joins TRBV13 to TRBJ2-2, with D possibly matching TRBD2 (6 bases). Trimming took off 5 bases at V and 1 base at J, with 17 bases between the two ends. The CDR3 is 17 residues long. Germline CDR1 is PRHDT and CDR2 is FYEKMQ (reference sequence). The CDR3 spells CASSPPRERRNTGELFF. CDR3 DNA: TGTGCCAGCAGCCCCCCCCGGGAGCGGAGGAACACCGGGGAGCTGTTTTTT.

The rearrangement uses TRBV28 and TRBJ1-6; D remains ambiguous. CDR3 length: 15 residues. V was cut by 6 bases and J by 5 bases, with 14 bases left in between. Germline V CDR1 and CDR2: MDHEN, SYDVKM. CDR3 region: CASRKDLSNNSPLHF. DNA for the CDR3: TGTGCCAGCAGGAAGGACTTATCAAATAATTCACCCCTCCACTTT.